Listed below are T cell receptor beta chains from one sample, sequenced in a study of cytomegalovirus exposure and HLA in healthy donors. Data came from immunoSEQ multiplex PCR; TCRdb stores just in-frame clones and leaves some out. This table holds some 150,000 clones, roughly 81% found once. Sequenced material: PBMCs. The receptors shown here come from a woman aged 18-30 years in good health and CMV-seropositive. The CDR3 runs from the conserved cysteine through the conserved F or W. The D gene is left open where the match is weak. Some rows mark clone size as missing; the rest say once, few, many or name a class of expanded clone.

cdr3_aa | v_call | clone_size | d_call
CAWSTGRGDGYTF | TRBV30 | - | -
CAIQGANRNYGYTF | TRBV10-3 | - | TRBD1
CASSVGFETPLHF | TRBV5-5 | - | -
CASSAPQGTSYEQYF | TRBV11-2 | - | -
CASSLLAGPYNEQFF | TRBV7-9 | - | -
CASSQTPGGSSNQPQHF | TRBV23-1 | - | -
CASRNSGGTNYEQYF | TRBV19 | - | TRBD2
CATSKGTKNIQYF | TRBV15 | once | -
CASSSAQGAKNIQYF | TRBV28 | - | -
CASSFMELGGGASGELFF | TRBV27 | - | TRBD2
CASSAVFGGAQDEQYF | TRBV19 | - | TRBD2
CASSLGFRPQAHSNQPQHF | TRBV28 | once | -
CASRRGNSYEQYF | TRBV27 | - | -
CASSPETTNNSPLHF | TRBV7-6 | - | -
CASTLGGRDTQYF | TRBV28 | once | -
CASGHRTDTQYF | TRBV6-6 | - | -
CASSLVPGGNQPQHF | TRBV5-5 | - | -
CAWSVSGDTEAFF | TRBV30 | - | -
CASSVDGGANNEQFF | TRBV9 | - | TRBD2
CASSEWPGRDRTQLFF | TRBV10-1 | - | -
CASSQEGSGGANEQFF | TRBV4-2 | once | TRBD2
CASSLAGVAGHNEQFF | TRBV11-2 | - | -
CASRNRDRGSTDTQYF | TRBV5-4 | - | TRBD1
CASSSRLAGQETQYF | TRBV6-1 | few | TRBD2
CASSPTGRGYTF | TRBV28 | - | -
CAISESRASGDNNEQFF | TRBV10-3 | few | TRBD2
CASSTGLAGVTELFF | TRBV5-5 | - | TRBD2
CASSQDLAGSSSYNSPLHF | TRBV4-3 | - | -
CASRGQPNYGYTF | TRBV27 | - | -
CASSSRWGEDTQYF | TRBV11-3 | - | -
CASSYSIREGNEQFF | TRBV6-5 | few | -
CASSPLAGASYEQYF | TRBV6-5 | - | TRBD2
CASRETGGRPVAGYTF | TRBV2 | few | TRBD1
CASRPLGRANQPQHF | TRBV28 | once | -
CASSLVKTGLSDTQYF | TRBV7-2 | - | TRBD1
CASSEKTFGGANTGELFF | TRBV10-1 | once | TRBD2
CASSPRIAGGQDSEQFF | TRBV7-9 | few | TRBD2
CASRRGTSGSNEQFF | TRBV6-5 | - | TRBD2
CASSQSGGGYTQYF | TRBV14 | - | TRBD2
CASSLLVTTNYGYTF | TRBV27 | - | -
CASGPGQGWEQYF | TRBV2 | - | TRBD1
CASSPEASLGETQYF | TRBV4-2 | - | -
CASSLNGGSTDTQYF | TRBV5-5 | - | -
CASSLALSRGNEQFF | TRBV5-1 | - | -
CASSSPGLAGGVISTDTQYF | TRBV7-8 | - | TRBD2
CASSDVTRGGDEQFF | TRBV2 | - | TRBD2
CASSRDRGWTGELFF | TRBV7-9 | - | TRBD1
CASSYPTRSDTQYF | TRBV6-6 | once | -
CAWAPGIYTF | TRBV30 | - | -